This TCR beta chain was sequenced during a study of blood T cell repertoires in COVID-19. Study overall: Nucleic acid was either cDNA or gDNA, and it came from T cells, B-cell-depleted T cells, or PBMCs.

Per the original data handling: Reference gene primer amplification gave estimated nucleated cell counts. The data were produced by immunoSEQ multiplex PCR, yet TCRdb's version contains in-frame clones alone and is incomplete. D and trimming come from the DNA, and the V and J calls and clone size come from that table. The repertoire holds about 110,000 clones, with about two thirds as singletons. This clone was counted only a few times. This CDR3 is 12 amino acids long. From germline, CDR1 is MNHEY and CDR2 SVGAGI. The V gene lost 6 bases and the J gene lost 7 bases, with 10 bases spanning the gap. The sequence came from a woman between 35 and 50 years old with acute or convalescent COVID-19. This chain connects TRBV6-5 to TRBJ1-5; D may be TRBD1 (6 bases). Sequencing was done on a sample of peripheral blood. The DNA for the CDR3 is TGTGCCAGCAGGTCAGGGGACCAGCCCCAGCATTTT. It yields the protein CASRSGDQPQHF.